Described below is a single TCR beta chain sequence and its context. This record comes from a study of blood T cell repertoires in COVID-19. The wider study: PBMCs, B-cell-depleted T cells, or T cells provided the cDNA or gDNA that made up the material.

The CDR3 loop spans 15 amino acids. The ends lost 4 bases at V and 2 bases at J; junction bases unmatched: 3. Germline CDR1 reads SGHRS; CDR2 reads YFSETQ. Profiling relied on immunoSEQ multiplex PCR, and the TCRdb table lists in-frame clones only, not all of them. The repertoire includes approximately 300,000 clones, about nine tenths of them detected once, and 4.5% to 5.5% sits in the top ten. Sequenced: PBMCs or T cells enriched from blood (not recorded which). The TCR comes from a man between 60 and 70 years old who had recovered from COVID-19. V usage is TRBV5-1 and J usage is TRBJ2-6; TRBD2 aligns across 7 bases. CDR3 sequence: CASSNSGTGANVLTF. Written as DNA, the CDR3 is TGCGCCAGCAGCAACAGCGGGACTGGGGCCAACGTCCTGACTTTC.